These 29 T cell receptor beta chains were sequenced from one sample in a study of T-cell reconstitution after alpha-beta-depleted transplantation in children. For TCRbeta, the library was prepared with unique molecular identifiers. One entry per CDR3 protein results from TCRdb running MiXCR on the PCR reads. Among around 200,000 distinct CDR3 sequences listed, more than 15% were seen once. The sample consisted of PBMCs, mostly from graft donor cells, taken 360 days after TCRalphabeta/CD19-depleted stem cell transplant. Receptors originate from a male patient aged 2 to 9 who had a stem cell transplant for acute lymphoblastic leukemia, so the T cells may come from the graft donor.

The chain links TRBV7-2 to TRBJ2-7; TRBD1 aligns across 8 bases. Germline CDR1 SGHTA, CDR2 FQGNSA. V shed 0 bases and J 7 bases; nucleotides not matched to a gene: 20. CDR3 length: 19 residues. CDR3 amino acids: CASSLAGGAGGANKYEQYF. The CDR3, as DNA: TGTGCCAGCAGCTTAGCAGGAGGGGCAGGGGGCGCGAATAAGTATGAGCAGTACTTC.

This clonotype was seen only a few times. The J gene is TRBJ1-2, the V gene TRBV5-1; D perhaps matches TRBD1 (5 bases). V was trimmed by 1 base and J by 7 bases, leaving 11 bases between them. Germline lookup yields CDR1 SGHRS and CDR2 YFSETQ. CDR3 length: 13 residues. The CDR3 coding sequence is TGCGCCAGCAGCTTGACCAGGGTCGCTGGCTACACCTTC. Residues: CASSLTRVAGYTF.

The chain combines TRBV7-6 with TRBJ2-7, with a weak D call TRBD2 (7 bases). Trimming took off 1 base at V and 10 bases at J, with 14 bases between the two ends. CDR3 length: 13 residues. Germline V gene lookup returns CDR1 SGHVS and CDR2 FNYEAQ. The CDR3 DNA reads TGTGCCAGCAGCTTAGATTTCGGGGGGCAACAGTACTTC. It translates to CASSLDFGGQQYF.

This clonotype showed up many times. CDR3 sequence (DNA): TGTGCCAGCAGCTTAGAGCGTGGGACTGGGCAAGATACGCAGTATTTT. Translation gives CASSLERGTGQDTQYF. This sequence joins TRBV11-2 and TRBJ2-3; perhaps TRBD2 as D (6 bases). Germline CDR1 is SGHAT and CDR2 is FQNNGV. V shed 0 bases and J shed 5 bases, with 15 bases lying between them. The CDR3 covers 16 residues. Complete variable domain (other parts from reference TRBV11-2 and TRBJ2-3): EAGVAQSPRYKIIEKRQSVAFWCNPISGHATLYWYQQILGQGPKLLIQFQNNGVVDDSQLPKDRFSAERLKGVDSTLKIQPAKLEDSAVYLCASSLERGTGQDTQYFGPGTRLTVL.

V usage is TRBV28 and J usage is TRBJ1-4; D not resolved. The CDR3 is made up of 13 amino acids. With 7 bases removed from V and 0 bases from J, the gap between germline ends came to 6 bases. Germline CDR1 reads MDHEN; CDR2 reads SYDVKM. The CDR3 reads CASTGTTNEKLFF. The CDR3 bases are TGTGCCAGCACTGGAACAACTAATGAAAAACTGTTTTTT.

This rearrangement joins TRBV10-2 to TRBJ2-5, with 7 bases that match TRBD1. J was trimmed by 2 bases and V by 0 bases; bases with no gene match: 3. The CDR3 is 15 residues long. CDR1 and CDR2 from the germline V gene are WSHSY and SAAADI. The CDR3 bases are TGCGCCAGCAGTGAGTCGGGCAGGGGGCAAGAGACCCAGTACTTC. Translated, it gives CASSESGRGQETQYF.

This clonotype was detected a few times. The chain is built from TRBV29-1 and TRBJ2-7; D not certain. The ends were cut back, 6 bases at V and 5 bases at J, with 8 bases in the middle. Germline CDR1 reads SQVTM; CDR2 reads ANQGSEA. The length of the CDR3 is 10 residues. As DNA, the CDR3 is TGCAGCGTGGCCGGCGACGAGCAGTACTTC. Translation gives CSVAGDEQYF.

This clonotype was recorded many times. The V and J genes are TRBV2 and TRBJ2-7; either TRBD1 or TRBD2 may fit D (5 bases each). The germline V gene has CDR1 SNHLY and CDR2 FYNNEI. V lost 8 bases to trimming and J lost 2 bases, with 10 bases between them. The CDR3 covers 12 residues. CDR3 amino acids: CASGTNPYEQYF. For the CDR3, the DNA is TGTGCCAGCGGGACCAACCCCTACGAGCAGTACTTC.

This rearrangement joins TRBV6-2 or TRBV6-3 to TRBJ2-4, with D unresolved. With 10 bases removed from V and 7 bases from J, the gap between germline ends came to 11 bases. The germline CDR1 and CDR2 sequences are MNHEY and SVGEGT. The CDR3 runs 11 residues. For the CDR3, the DNA is TGTGCCACCACCCAAGCGAACATTCAGTACTTC. Its protein product is CATTQANIQYF.

Here the CDR3 DNA reads TGTGCCAGCAGCGCGGGACCCCCGGGCGAAAAACTGTTTTTT. Translating gives CASSAGPPGEKLFF. The V and J genes are TRBV7-2 and TRBJ1-4; D might be TRBD1 (5 bases). The length of the CDR3 is 14 residues. Germline values: CDR1 SGHTA, CDR2 FQGNSA. The germline V and J ends were trimmed by 5 bases and 8 bases, with 15 bases remaining between them.

The sample holds many counts of this clonotype. V gene TRBV11-2 combines with J gene TRBJ2-2, with TRBD1 identical over 7 bases. Trimming removed 5 bases from V and 4 bases from J; junction bases left unmatched: 10. The CDR3 consists of 16 residues. CDR1 is SGHAT, CDR2 FQNNGV, per germline. CDR3 amino acids: CASSPRTGSSTGELFF. CDR3 DNA: TGTGCCAGCAGCCCTCGGACAGGCAGCAGCACCGGGGAGCTGTTTTTT.

This clonotype appeared many times. The chain has TRBV4-3 and TRBJ2-7; the D gene is possibly TRBD1 (6 bases). CDR1 and CDR2 (germline): LGHNA, YSLEER. The CDR3 covers 14 residues. The ends were cut back, 0 bases at V and 2 bases at J, with 8 bases in the middle. CDR3 nucleotide sequence: TGCGCCAGCAGCCAAGATGGGGGCCCCTACGAGCAGTACTTC. This gives the protein CASSQDGGPYEQYF.

The J gene is TRBJ2-3, the V gene TRBV29-1; D may be TRBD1 (6 bases). The CDR3 totals 14 residues. V shed 4 bases and J shed 3 bases, with 14 bases lying between them. CDR1 and CDR2 (germline): SQVTM, ANQGSEA. The CDR3 DNA reads as TGCAGCGTTGTAATTGGCAGGGGAACAGATACGCAGTATTTT. This codes for CSVVIGRGTDTQYF.

This clonotype turned up a few times. The gene calls are TRBV27 and TRBJ2-2; no reliable D call. V lost 2 bases and J lost 3, with 19 bases in between. Germline V gene sequence: CDR1 MNHEY, CDR2 SMNVEV (reference sequence). This CDR3 has 18 amino acids. CDR3 DNA sequence: TGTGCCAGCAGTTTACTACCGTCCCCACAACCCTACACCGGGGAGCTGTTTTTT. This translates into CASSLLPSPQPYTGELFF.

The chain carries TRBV29-1 and TRBJ2-2; unclear D gene. The V end lost 7 bases, the J end lost 0 bases, and 12 bases lay between the germline ends. CDR1 is SQVTM, CDR2 ANQGSEA, per germline. This CDR3 comprises 14 residues. Here the CDR3 DNA reads TGCAGCGCCCTTTGGCAGACGAACACCGGGGAGCTGTTTTTT. Its translation is CSALWQTNTGELFF.

This clonotype was found a few times. The gene calls are TRBV4-3 and TRBJ2-1, with TRBD2 matching 9 bases. The germline gives CDR1 LGHNA, CDR2 YSLEER. This CDR3 comprises 16 residues. V shed 0 bases and J 3 bases; nucleotides not matched to a gene: 3. The CDR3 reads CASSQDSGGFYNEQFF. The DNA for the CDR3 is TGCGCCAGCAGCCAAGATAGCGGGGGTTTCTACAATGAGCAGTTCTTC.

The V gene is TRBV5-5, the J gene TRBJ2-7; D is ambiguous. The CDR3 has 13 residues. Per the germline V gene, CDR1 is SGHKS and CDR2 is YYEKEE (reference sequence). V was cut by 8 bases and J by 5 bases, with 17 bases left in between. CDR3 in DNA: TGTGCCAGTAGCCAATGGGTTGAGGACGAGCAGTACTTC. It specifies CASSQWVEDEQYF.

V is TRBV20-1 and J is TRBJ1-1, with 8 bases fitting TRBD1. The CDR3 contains 14 residues. V lost 1 base to trimming and J lost 3 bases; unmatched junction nucleotides: 4. Germline V CDR1 and CDR2: DFQATT, SNEGSKA (reference sequence). The CDR3 nucleotides read TGCAGTGCTAGAGCAGGGGGCCTGGACACTGAAGCTTTCTTT. The encoded protein is CSARAGGLDTEAFF.

This clonotype was observed a few times. V gene TRBV6-2 or TRBV6-3 combines with J gene TRBJ2-5; D possibly corresponds to TRBD2 (5 bases). Germline V gives CDR1 MNHEY, CDR2 SVGEGT. Trimming removed 2 bases from V and 4 bases from J, with 17 bases in between. The CDR3 runs to 16 residues. The CDR3 sequence is CASSYPGALEVETQYF. The CDR3 coding sequence is TGTGCCAGCAGTTACCCTGGCGCCTTGGAGGTAGAGACCCAGTACTTC.

This clonotype has only a few counts. The chain joins TRBV20-1 to TRBJ1-2; unclear D gene. Germline loops: CDR1 DFQATT, CDR2 SNEGSKA (reference sequence). The CDR3 totals 10 residues. Trimming took 2 bases from V and 9 from J, leaving 7 bases between them. The DNA of the CDR3 is TGCAGTGCTAGACGACGCCGCTACACCTTC. Protein: CSARRRRYTF.

The J gene is TRBJ1-1, the V gene TRBV5-1, with TRBD1 matching over 10 bases. Germline V gene sequence: CDR1 SGHRS, CDR2 YFSETQ. Trimming removed 4 bases from V and 6 bases from J; junction bases left unmatched: 21. The CDR3 has 19 residues. The chain's CDR3 is CASSPASVRTGGHRPEAFF. The CDR3 DNA sequence: TGCGCCAGCAGCCCAGCTTCCGTCAGGACAGGGGGGCATAGACCTGAAGCTTTCTTT.

This clonotype was observed a handful of times. The chain carries TRBV18 and TRBJ1-3, with D unresolved. V was trimmed by 1 base and J by 0 bases, leaving 13 bases between them. Germline CDR1 and CDR2: KGHSH and LQKENI. There are 17 residues in the CDR3. This chain's CDR3 is CASSPRVTGSSGNTIYF. DNA for the CDR3: TGTGCCAGCTCACCACGGGTAACGGGGAGCTCTGGAAACACCATATATTTT.

The chain is built from TRBV15 and TRBJ2-7, with a possible D match to TRBD1 (6 bases). This CDR3 is 11 amino acids long. Germline-derived CDR1 and CDR2 are LNHNV and YYDKDF (reference sequence). V was pared by 6 bases and J by 5 bases, with 8 bases between. The CDR3: CATRQGNEQYF. The CDR3 region has the DNA TGTGCCACCAGACAGGGAAACGAGCAGTACTTC. Full variable domain (remainder filled in from reference TRBV15 and TRBJ2-7): DAMVIQNPRYQVTQFGKPVTLSCSQTLNHNVMYWYQQKSSQAPKLLFHYYDKDFNNEADTPDNFQSRRPNTSFCFLDIRSPGLGDTAMYLCATRQGNEQYFGPGTRLTVT.

This rearrangement joins TRBV7-2 to TRBJ2-3; 8 nucleotides line up with TRBD2. Germline lookup yields CDR1 SGHTA and CDR2 FQGNSA. V was clipped by 3 bases and J by 2 bases; unmatched bases: 4. The CDR3 consists of 15 residues. CDR3 in amino acids: CASSLQAGATDTQYF. DNA for the CDR3: TGTGCCAGCAGCTTGCAAGCGGGAGCCACAGATACGCAGTATTTT.

This chain connects TRBV20-1 to TRBJ1-4; D is unresolved. The CDR3 spans 16 residues. Per the germline V gene, CDR1 is DFQATT and CDR2 is SNEGSKA (reference sequence). Trimming removed 0 bases from V and 1 base from J, with 12 bases in between. DNA for the CDR3: TGCAGTGCTAGAGATTCGGGGAAGGAAACTAATGAAAAACTGTTTTTT. Amino acids: CSARDSGKETNEKLFF.

The chain is built from TRBV18 and TRBJ2-7, with D possibly matching TRBD1 (5 bases). Trimming removed 3 bases from V and 1 base from J, with 7 bases in between. This CDR3 has 13 amino acids. Germline values: CDR1 KGHSH, CDR2 LQKENI. CDR3 DNA: TGTGCCAGCTCACCGACAGCTTCCTACGAGCAGTACTTC. Translated: CASSPTASYEQYF.

J is TRBJ2-2 and V is TRBV13; 9 nucleotides align to TRBD2. This CDR3 has 17 amino acids. The germline gives CDR1 PRHDT, CDR2 FYEKMQ (reference sequence). The ends lost 2 bases at V and 5 bases at J; junction bases unmatched: 9. The CDR3 region is CASSLSRAGGRTGELFF. DNA of the CDR3: TGTGCCAGCAGCTTAAGCCGTGCGGGGGGGCGGACCGGGGAGCTGTTTTTT.

This clonotype was recorded a few times. The chain recombines TRBV30 with TRBJ2-7, with D unclear. Per germline, CDR1 GTSNPN and CDR2 SVGIG (reference sequence). V dropped 8 bases and J dropped 6 bases, with 8 bases sitting between them. The CDR3 is made up of 9 amino acids. CDR3 sequence: CAQGREQYF. CDR3 bases: TGTGCCCAAGGCCGCGAGCAGTACTTC.

This clonotype has more than one count but fewer than ten. This chain connects TRBV14 to TRBJ1-2; D is unresolved. The CDR3 length is 14 residues. V was trimmed by 0 bases and J by 0 bases, leaving 5 bases between them. From germline, CDR1 is SGHDN and CDR2 FVKESK. DNA for the CDR3: TGTGCCAGCAGCCAAGATACGACTAACTATGGCTACACCTTC. Its translation is CASSQDTTNYGYTF.